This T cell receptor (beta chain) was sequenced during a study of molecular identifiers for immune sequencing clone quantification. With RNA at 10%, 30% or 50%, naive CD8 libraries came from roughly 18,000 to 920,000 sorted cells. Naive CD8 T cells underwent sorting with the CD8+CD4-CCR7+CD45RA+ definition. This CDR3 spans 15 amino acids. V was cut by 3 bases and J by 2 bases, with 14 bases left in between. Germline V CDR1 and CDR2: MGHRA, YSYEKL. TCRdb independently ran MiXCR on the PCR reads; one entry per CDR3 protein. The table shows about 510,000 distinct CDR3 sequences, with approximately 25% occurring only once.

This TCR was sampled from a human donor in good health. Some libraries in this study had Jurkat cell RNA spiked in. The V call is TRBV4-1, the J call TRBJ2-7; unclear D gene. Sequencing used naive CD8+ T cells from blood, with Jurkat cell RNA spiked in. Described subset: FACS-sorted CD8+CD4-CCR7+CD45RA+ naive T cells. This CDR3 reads CASSHLPGHPYEQYF. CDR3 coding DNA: TGCGCCAGCAGCCACCTGCCCGGGCATCCCTACGAGCAGTACTTC.